The rows below give T cell receptor beta chains drawn from one sample of a study of technical replicates of blood from a handful of donors. Sequencing was performed with immunoSEQ multiplex PCR; in TCRdb, only in-frame clones are kept and a portion is missing. The sample has 91,000 or so clones, about 95% seen once. Sequencing input: T cells isolated from PBMCs. These receptor sequences come from a human donor in good health. Both conserved end residues are part of each CDR3. The order of the fields is J gene, D gene, CDR3 length, clone size, V gene, CDR3 protein, CDR3 DNA. The D gene is left open where the match is weak. Clone size is shown for a subset of rows, as once, few, many or a class of expanded clone.

TRBJ2-3	.	14	.	TRBV6-6	CASKPRDISDTQYF	TGTGCCAGCAAACCCCGGGACATCTCAGATACGCAGTATTTT
TRBJ2-7	TRBD1	16	.	TRBV7-8	CASSLVRGPGDYEQYF	TGTGCCAGCAGCTTAGTGAGGGGGCCTGGGGACTACGAGCAGTACTTC
TRBJ2-7	.	15	.	TRBV2	CASSGRSKKAYEQYF	TGTGCCAGCAGTGGGAGATCTAAAAAAGCCTACGAGCAGTACTTC
TRBJ2-3	.	14	.	TRBV7-2	CASSLGQVIDTQYF	TGTGCCAGCAGCTTAGGACAGGTTATAGATACGCAGTATTTT
TRBJ2-7	TRBD1	17	few	TRBV7-3	CASSLKDTGTGPYEQYF	TGTGCCAGCAGCTTAAAGGACACCGGGACAGGACCCTACGAGCAGTACTTC
TRBJ2-7	.	11	.	TRBV6-5	CASSQGSEQYF	TGTGCCAGCAGTCAGGGGTCGGAGCAGTACTTC
TRBJ1-5	.	14	.	TRBV4-1	CASSQESKAQPQHF	TGCGCCAGCAGCCAAGAAAGCAAAGCTCAGCCCCAGCATTTT
TRBJ1-5	TRBD1	17	once	TRBV19	CASSFGRGTDSNQPQHF	TGTGCCAGTAGTTTTGGGCGTGGGACAGATAGCAATCAGCCCCAGCATTTT
TRBJ2-5	.	16	.	TRBV6-5	CASSYLIDFRVETQYF	TGTGCCAGCAGTTACTTAATCGACTTCAGGGTAGAGACCCAGTACTTC
TRBJ2-2	TRBD2	20	.	TRBV2	CASIGTGEGLAGWNTGELFF	TGTGCCAGCATAGGGACAGGGGAGGGACTAGCGGGATGGAACACCGGGGAGCTGTTTTTT
TRBJ2-5	.	11	once	TRBV7-6	CASSPQGTQYF	TGTGCCAGCAGCCCGCAGGGGACCCAGTACTTC
TRBJ1-1	.	13	few	TRBV6-1	CASSGNRNTEAFF	TGTGCCAGCAGTGGAAACAGGAACACTGAAGCTTTCTTT
TRBJ2-7	TRBD2	16	.	TRBV12-5	CASGQGLAGGPHEQYF	TGTGCTAGTGGTCAGGGACTAGCGGGAGGGCCGCACGAGCAGTACTTC
TRBJ2-1	.	14	.	TRBV28	CASSFISSYNEQFF	TGTGCCAGCAGTTTCATCAGCTCCTACAATGAGCAGTTCTTC
TRBJ1-1	.	13	.	TRBV27	CASSFYKNTEAFF	TGTGCCAGCAGTTTTTATAAGAACACTGAAGCTTTCTTT
TRBJ1-2	.	16	.	TRBV10-3	CAISESIATPPDGYTF	TGTGCCATCAGTGAGTCGATCGCGACACCCCCCGATGGCTACACCTTC
TRBJ2-3	.	15	.	TRBV7-7	CASSPGQGGTDTQYF	TGTGCCAGCAGCCCTGGACAGGGAGGGACAGATACGCAGTATTTT
TRBJ2-1	.	17	.	TRBV27	CASSPLTRSSSYNEQFF	TGTGCCAGCAGTCCCCTCACACGTTCCAGCTCCTACAATGAGCAGTTCTTC
TRBJ2-7	.	14	.	TRBV5-8	CASSPTGYTYEQYF	TGTGCCAGCAGCCCGACAGGATATACCTACGAGCAGTACTTC
TRBJ2-7	.	16	.	TRBV27	CASSSLSYPLSYEQYF	TGTGCCAGCAGTTCCCTTTCCTATCCCCTATCCTACGAGCAGTACTTC
TRBJ2-6	.	17	.	TRBV2	CASGKGSAGSGANVLTF	TGTGCCAGCGGAAAGGGTTCGGCGGGCTCTGGGGCCAACGTCCTGACTTTC
TRBJ1-2	TRBD1	16	.	TRBV6-6	CASSPRGQGANYGYTF	TGTGCCAGCAGCCCCCGTGGACAGGGTGCTAACTATGGCTACACCTTC
TRBJ1-4	.	13	.	TRBV10-1	CASSEVGDEKLFF	TGCGCCAGCAGTGAGGTAGGGGATGAAAAACTGTTTTTT
TRBJ2-7	TRBD2	16	.	TRBV10-3	CAIRHETLAGGLEQYF	TGTGCCATCAGACACGAGACCCTAGCGGGAGGGCTCGAGCAGTACTTC
TRBJ2-7	TRBD1	18	once	TRBV7-7	CASSHKSAPGQGLYEQYF	TGTGCTAGCAGCCACAAATCTGCCCCGGGACAGGGTCTCTACGAGCAGTACTTC
TRBJ2-7	TRBD2	19	once	TRBV30	CAWSANWGRLPGLAYEQYF	TGTGCCTGGAGTGCAAATTGGGGTAGGCTCCCGGGACTAGCCTACGAGCAGTACTTC
TRBJ2-7	.	13	.	TRBV19	CASSTGTDYEQYF	TGTGCCAGTAGTACCGGGACTGACTACGAGCAGTACTTC
TRBJ2-1	.	17	.	TRBV6-1	CASSEGKTLAIHNEQFF	TGTGCCAGCAGTGAAGGAAAGACTCTAGCCATCCACAATGAGCAGTTCTTC
TRBJ2-4	TRBD1	15	.	TRBV29-1	CSVEALDRDGNIQYF	TGCAGCGTTGAAGCCTTGGACAGGGATGGAAACATTCAGTACTTC
TRBJ2-7	TRBD2	14	.	TRBV18	CASSRTSASYEQYF	TGTGCCAGCTCCCGGACTAGCGCCTCCTACGAGCAGTACTTC
TRBJ1-2	.	13	.	TRBV19	CAAQRSESYGYTF	TGTGCCGCCCAGAGATCGGAGAGCTATGGCTACACCTTC
TRBJ2-7	TRBD2	15	.	TRBV27	CASSSATSGFYEQYF	TGTGCCAGCAGTTCCGCGACTAGCGGGTTCTACGAGCAGTACTTC
TRBJ2-1	TRBD2	16	once	TRBV7-7	CASSTLAGPPRDEQFF	TGTGCTAGCAGTACACTAGCGGGCCCTCCTCGGGATGAGCAGTTCTTC
TRBJ2-2	.	15	.	TRBV10-3	CATRGGSDNTGELFF	TGTGCCACCAGGGGCGGGAGCGACAACACCGGGGAGCTGTTTTTT
TRBJ2-3	.	12	.	TRBV6-5	CASSYGLDTQYF	TGTGCCAGCAGTTACGGGCTGGATACGCAGTATTTT
TRBJ2-4	TRBD2	19	.	TRBV23-1	CASISSGLAGVLAKNIQYF	TGCGCCAGCATATCTTCGGGACTAGCGGGAGTCCTAGCCAAAAACATTCAGTACTTC
TRBJ2-7	.	14	.	TRBV2	CASSDRRFSYEQYF	TGTGCCAGCAGTGACAGGCGCTTCTCCTACGAGCAGTACTTC
TRBJ2-3	.	16	.	TRBV10-3	CAISDLPSGYTDTQYF	TGTGCCATCAGTGACCTACCAAGCGGATACACAGATACGCAGTATTTT
TRBJ1-4	TRBD1	13	.	TRBV29-1	CSVEKGANEKLFF	TGCAGCGTTGAAAAGGGGGCGAATGAAAAACTGTTTTTT
TRBJ2-1	TRBD2	15	.	TRBV4-1	CASSQTSGTTNEQFF	TGCGCCAGCAGCCAGACTAGCGGGACAACCAATGAGCAGTTCTTC
TRBJ2-7	TRBD2	16	.	TRBV27	CASSLSRTSGDYEQYF	TGTGCCAGCAGTTTAAGCAGGACTAGCGGGGATTACGAGCAGTACTTC
TRBJ1-2	TRBD1	13	.	TRBV27	CASSPQGDYGYTF	TGTGCCAGCAGTCCTCAGGGGGACTATGGCTACACCTTC
TRBJ2-1	.	14	.	TRBV2	CASLELGSYNEQFF	TGTGCCAGCCTGGAGTTGGGCTCCTACAATGAGCAGTTCTTC
TRBJ2-1	.	15	.	TRBV7-3	CASSLYGDSYNEQFF	TGTGCCAGCAGCTTATACGGGGATTCCTACAATGAGCAGTTCTTC
TRBJ1-4	.	15	.	TRBV18	CASSPPRQEEEKLFF	TGTGCCAGCTCACCACCTCGGCAGGAGGAGGAAAAACTGTTTTTT
TRBJ1-2	.	14	.	TRBV9	CASSVDLGAGGYTF	TGTGCCAGCAGCGTAGATTTGGGGGCGGGTGGCTACACCTTC
TRBJ2-3	TRBD2	16	.	TRBV5-4	CASSSRVAGGPDTQYF	TGTGCCAGCAGCTCCAGGGTAGCGGGAGGGCCAGATACGCAGTATTTT
TRBJ1-2	.	15	once	TRBV2	CASSVELDRRYGYTF	TGTGCCAGCAGCGTAGAACTCGACAGGCGCTATGGCTACACCTTC
TRBJ1-1	TRBD1	11	.	TRBV6-6	CASSWGTGAFF	TGTGCCAGCAGTTGGGGGACAGGGGCTTTCTTT
TRBJ1-1	.	16	.	TRBV5-1	CASSFRRPGKDTEAFF	TGCGCCAGCAGCTTCAGGAGGCCGGGTAAGGACACTGAAGCTTTCTTT
TRBJ2-7	TRBD1	12	.	TRBV6-5	CASSRGQNEQYF	TGTGCCAGCAGTCGGGGACAGAACGAGCAGTACTTC
TRBJ2-3	TRBD2	15	.	TRBV9	CASSGSGSGTDTQYF	TGTGCCAGCAGCGGGAGCGGGAGTGGTACAGATACGCAGTATTTT
TRBJ2-5	TRBD1	15	.	TRBV18	CASSPRQGAGETQYF	TGTGCCAGCTCACCGCGACAGGGGGCCGGGGAGACCCAGTACTTC
TRBJ1-5	.	14	.	TRBV19	CASTLDTFNQPQHF	TGTGCCAGTACCTTGGACACCTTCAATCAGCCCCAGCATTTT
TRBJ2-7	TRBD1	14	once	TRBV2	CATLRDRGDYEQYF	TGTGCCACCCTGAGGGACAGGGGTGACTACGAGCAGTACTTC